This is a list of T cell receptor beta chains from one sample in a study of radiotherapy plus CTLA-4 blockade in lung cancer. TCRdb's copy holds only in-frame clones and misses some; the assay was immunoSEQ multiplex PCR. The table records around 99,000 clones, around nine tenths of them present only once. Material: peripheral blood, obtained from a patient treated with radiotherapy plus ipilimumab. These receptors all stem from a human donor with non-small cell lung cancer that progressed on radiotherapy plus ipilimumab. Both conserved end residues are part of each CDR3. A D gene is named only where the DNA matches it firmly. Clone size, where shown, is once, few, many, or a class for clones that have expanded.

TRBV5-1,13,TRBJ2-1,-,-,CASSGTTGWEQFF,TGCGCCAGCAGCGGAACCACAGGGTGGGAGCAGTTCTTC
TRBV5-1,12,TRBJ1-2,TRBD1,once,CASSRDRAGYTF,TGCGCCAGCAGCCGGGACAGGGCTGGCTACACCTTC
TRBV6-6,14,TRBJ1-1,-,-,CASSYSGVNTEAFF,TGTGCCAGCAGTTACTCGGGCGTGAACACTGAAGCTTTCTTT
TRBV6-1,17,TRBJ2-7,-,-,CASSGVGGRGEIYEQYF,TGTGCCAGCAGTGGAGTGGGCGGTCGGGGCGAAATTTACGAGCAGTACTTC
TRBV2,13,TRBJ2-1,-,-,CASGRPGRNEQFF,TGTGCCAGCGGAAGACCGGGGCGCAATGAGCAGTTCTTC
TRBV19,16,TRBJ2-5,TRBD2,-,CASSRAGLAGRETQYF,TGTGCCAGTAGTAGGGCAGGCCTAGCGGGACGAGAGACCCAGTACTTC
TRBV25-1,16,TRBJ1-1,-,once,CASSPTYGLTNTEAFF,TGTGCCAGCAGTCCAACGTACGGACTGACGAACACTGAAGCTTTCTTT
TRBV5-6,14,TRBJ2-5,TRBD2,-,CASSPRTSLETQYF,TGTGCCAGCAGCCCGAGGACTAGCCTGGAGACCCAGTACTTC
TRBV5-1,16,TRBJ2-1,-,-,CASSLVPTVSYNEQFF,TGCGCCAGCAGCTTGGTTCCGACAGTCTCCTACAATGAGCAGTTCTTC
TRBV11-2,17,TRBJ2-7,TRBD1,-,CASSLGRLGQGSDEQYF,TGTGCCAGCAGCCTGGGGAGGCTCGGACAGGGTAGCGACGAGCAGTACTTC
TRBV20-1,11,TRBJ2-1,TRBD1,-,CSATRGSEQFF,TGCAGTGCTACCAGGGGGTCTGAGCAGTTCTTC
TRBV28,15,TRBJ2-1,TRBD2,-,CASRGGSSRYNEQFF,TGTGCCAGCAGGGGCGGGAGTTCTAGATACAATGAGCAGTTCTTC
TRBV5-4,16,TRBJ1-1,-,-,CASSPTGREFLTEAFF,TGTGCCAGCAGCCCTACCGGCAGGGAATTTCTCACTGAAGCTTTCTTT
TRBV5-1,14,TRBJ1-4,-,-,CASSLGLANEKLFF,TGCGCCAGCAGCTTGGGTTTGGCTAATGAAAAACTGTTTTTT
TRBV5-1,13,TRBJ2-5,-,-,CASSSEGEETQYF,TGCGCCAGCAGCTCTGAAGGGGAAGAGACCCAGTACTTC
TRBV4-1,16,TRBJ2-2,TRBD2,-,CASSQELAANTGELFF,TGCGCCAGCAGCCAAGAACTAGCGGCGAACACCGGGGAGCTGTTTTTT
TRBV30,14,TRBJ1-5,TRBD1,-,CAWSSRDRVQPQHF,TGTGCCTGGAGTTCCCGGGACAGGGTTCAGCCCCAGCATTTT
TRBV5-1,15,TRBJ1-5,-,once,CASSLTGNSNQPQHF,TGCGCCAGCAGCTTAACTGGGAACAGCAATCAGCCCCAGCATTTT
TRBV30,15,TRBJ2-5,-,-,CAWNPGLTYQETQYF,TGTGCCTGGAATCCGGGACTGACATACCAAGAGACCCAGTACTTC
TRBV12-5,11,TRBJ1-1,-,-,CASGLVHRAFF,TGTGCTAGTGGTTTGGTACACCGAGCTTTCTTT
TRBV5-1,14,TRBJ1-4,-,-,CASSPGTYGEKLFF,TGCGCCAGCAGCCCCGGGACATACGGTGAAAAACTGTTTTTT
TRBV7-2,18,TRBJ2-6,-,-,CASSYGTPKGSGANVLTF,TGTGCCAGCAGCTACGGGACTCCTAAAGGCTCTGGGGCCAACGTCCTGACTTTC
TRBV29-1,13,TRBJ1-3,TRBD1,-,CSVGTASGNTIYF,TGCAGCGTCGGGACAGCCTCTGGAAACACCATATATTTT
TRBV13,12,TRBJ2-5,-,once,CASSLDRETQYF,TGTGCCAGCAGCTTAGACAGAGAGACCCAGTACTTC
TRBV5-1,16,TRBJ1-2,TRBD1,-,CASSPAGQGPTYGYTF,TGCGCCAGCAGCCCCGCCGGACAGGGGCCGACCTATGGCTACACCTTC
TRBV9,15,TRBJ2-1,TRBD2,once,CASSRGGRVGNEQFF,TGTGCCAGCAGTAGGGGCGGGAGAGTTGGTAATGAGCAGTTCTTC
TRBV6-5,14,TRBJ2-3,-,-,CASAIGTSTDTQYF,TGTGCCAGCGCGATAGGGACAAGCACAGATACGCAGTATTTT
TRBV15,15,TRBJ2-2,TRBD2,-,CATSRGEGRTGELFF,TGTGCCACCAGCAGAGGGGAGGGCCGAACCGGGGAGCTGTTTTTT
TRBV19,12,TRBJ1-1,-,few,CASSMISSEAFF,TGTGCCAGTAGTATGATAAGCAGTGAAGCTTTCTTT
TRBV6-5,16,TRBJ2-5,TRBD2,once,CASSYLAGGLKETQYF,TGTGCCAGCAGTTACTTAGCGGGAGGGCTGAAAGAGACCCAGTACTTC
TRBV4-2,15,TRBJ2-2,-,-,CASQRLESGSGELFF,TGTGCCAGCCAAAGGCTAGAATCTGGTTCCGGGGAGCTGTTTTTT
TRBV5-1,16,TRBJ2-2,TRBD1,-,CASSLMTGGTAGELFF,TGCGCCAGCAGCCTTATGACAGGGGGCACCGCCGGGGAGCTGTTTTTT
TRBV5-6,13,TRBJ1-1,-,-,CASSLFVNTEAFF,TGTGCCAGCAGCTTGTTTGTGAACACTGAAGCTTTCTTT
TRBV7-6,16,TRBJ2-6,-,-,CASSWGSGFGANVLTF,TGTGCCAGCAGCTGGGGGAGTGGTTTCGGGGCCAACGTCCTGACTTTC
TRBV20-1,11,TRBJ2-1,-,-,CSAGQWNEQFF,TGCAGTGCAGGACAGTGGAATGAGCAGTTCTTC
TRBV7-7,15,TRBJ2-1,TRBD2,-,CASSLEAGAGNEQFF,TGTGCTAGCAGCTTAGAAGCGGGAGCTGGAAATGAGCAGTTCTTC
TRBV10-3,13,TRBJ2-7,-,once,CAISSGGGHEQYF,TGTGCCATCAGCTCCGGAGGTGGCCACGAGCAGTACTTC
TRBV4-2,19,TRBJ2-5,-,-,CASSQDLLRAFVDRETQYF,TGTGCCAGCAGCCAAGATTTACTAAGGGCGTTTGTTGATCGAGAGACCCAGTACTTC
TRBV19,14,TRBJ2-3,-,-,CASSRGGLTDTQYF,TGTGCCAGTAGTAGGGGGGGCCTAACAGATACGCAGTATTTT
TRBV6-5,14,TRBJ1-4,-,-,CASRDLVGDEKLFF,TGTGCCAGCAGAGACCTGGTAGGGGATGAAAAACTGTTTTTT
TRBV29-1,13,TRBJ2-2,-,-,CSVRKSNTGELFF,TGCAGCGTCCGGAAGTCGAACACCGGGGAGCTGTTTTTT
TRBV4-1,18,TRBJ2-4,-,-,CASSQDKGKGRAKNIQYF,TGCGCCAGCAGCCAAGATAAGGGGAAGGGGAGAGCCAAAAACATTCAGTACTTC
TRBV5-1,19,TRBJ2-1,-,once,CASSLVGGFVQASYNEQFF,TGCGCCAGCAGCTTGGTAGGTGGTTTTGTACAGGCGAGCTACAATGAGCAGTTCTTC
TRBV5-4,16,TRBJ2-1,TRBD2,-,CASSLIGLAGSNEQFF,TGTGCCAGCAGCTTGATAGGACTAGCGGGTTCCAATGAGCAGTTCTTC
TRBV5-6,14,TRBJ2-7,-,few,CASSFSGRIHEQYF,TGTGCCAGCAGCTTTAGTGGGAGAATCCACGAGCAGTACTTC
TRBV6-5,13,TRBJ1-2,-,-,CASRTDSNYGYTF,TGTGCCAGCAGGACGGACAGTAACTATGGCTACACCTTC
TRBV4-1,14,TRBJ2-7,-,once,CASSQGGPPHEQYF,TGCGCCAGCAGCCAAGGGGGACCCCCGCACGAGCAGTACTTC
TRBV5-1,18,TRBJ2-4,TRBD2,-,CASSLGLASFVAKNIQYF,TGCGCCAGCAGCTTAGGACTAGCGAGCTTTGTAGCCAAAAACATTCAGTACTTC
TRBV21-1,14,TRBJ1-2,-,-,CASSGAARDYGYTF,TGTGCCAGCAGCGGGGCGGCGAGGGATTATGGCTACACCTTC
TRBV11-3,15,TRBJ2-3,-,-,CASSSRMATRDTQYF,TGTGCCAGCAGTTCGAGGATGGCGACTCGAGATACGCAGTATTTT
TRBV5-1,15,TRBJ2-1,TRBD2,-,CASSLSSGHYNEQFF,TGCGCCAGCAGCTTGTCTAGCGGGCACTACAATGAGCAGTTCTTC
TRBV2,13,TRBJ1-1,-,-,CASRYLRDTEAFF,TGTGCCAGCAGGTACCTCAGGGACACTGAAGCTTTCTTT
TRBV5-6,11,TRBJ2-7,-,medium-sized,CASSLGYEQYF,TGTGCCAGCAGCTTGGGGTACGAGCAGTACTTC
TRBV11-2,14,TRBJ1-2,TRBD1,-,CASSLGQGAHGYTF,TGTGCCAGCAGCTTGGGACAGGGAGCCCATGGCTACACCTTC
TRBV6-1,19,TRBJ2-2,TRBD2,-,CASSELAGALHANTGELFF,TGTGCCAGCAGTGAGTTAGCGGGAGCACTCCACGCGAACACCGGGGAGCTGTTTTTT
TRBV16,14,TRBJ1-2,TRBD1,few,CASSPSGQGYGYTF,TGTGCCAGCAGCCCGTCGGGACAGGGTTATGGCTACACCTTC
TRBV6-5,13,TRBJ2-7,TRBD1,once,CASSRQGVREQYF,TGTGCCAGCAGCCGACAGGGGGTCAGGGAGCAGTACTTC
TRBV6-6,16,TRBJ1-3,TRBD1,-,CASSYSGGLSGNTIYF,TGTGCCAGCAGTTACTCAGGGGGCCTCTCTGGAAACACCATATATTTT
TRBV18,16,TRBJ2-2,-,once,CASSPPGAGLTGELFF,TGTGCCAGCTCACCACCGGGCGCGGGACTGACCGGGGAGCTGTTTTTT